The T cell receptor beta chain under discussion was sequenced for a study of shared clonotypes between healthy human individuals. Study-level findings and limits: Naive subsets typically showed greater estimated richness than memory subsets.

Sequencing was performed with immunoSEQ multiplex PCR; in TCRdb, only in-frame clones are kept and a portion is missing. The top ten clones hold about 0.89% of a sample with about a million clones, roughly 77% of them seen once. The CDR3 is made up of 15 amino acids. Germline CDR1 and CDR2: LNHNV and YYDKDF (reference sequence). The ends were cut back, 5 bases at V and 5 bases at J, with 15 bases in the middle. The count of this clone is one. Antigen unknown. This chain links TRBV15 with TRBJ1-4; D gene ambiguous. This sequence was found in a man aged 18 to 29 in good health. Some clones in this sample may be carry-over from other donors' samples. Sample: memory CD4+ T cells from PBMCs. Subset noted: CD45RA-negative fraction. The CDR3: CATSPLGQSNEKLFF. The DNA of the CDR3 is TGTGCCACCAGCCCCTTAGGGCAGTCGAATGAAAAACTGTTTTTT. Variable domain in full (rest from reference TRBV15 and TRBJ1-4): DAMVIQNPRYQVTQFGKPVTLSCSQTLNHNVMYWYQQKSSQAPKLLFHYYDKDFNNEADTPDNFQSRRPNTSFCFLDIRSPGLGDTAMYLCATSPLGQSNEKLFFGSGTQLSVL.